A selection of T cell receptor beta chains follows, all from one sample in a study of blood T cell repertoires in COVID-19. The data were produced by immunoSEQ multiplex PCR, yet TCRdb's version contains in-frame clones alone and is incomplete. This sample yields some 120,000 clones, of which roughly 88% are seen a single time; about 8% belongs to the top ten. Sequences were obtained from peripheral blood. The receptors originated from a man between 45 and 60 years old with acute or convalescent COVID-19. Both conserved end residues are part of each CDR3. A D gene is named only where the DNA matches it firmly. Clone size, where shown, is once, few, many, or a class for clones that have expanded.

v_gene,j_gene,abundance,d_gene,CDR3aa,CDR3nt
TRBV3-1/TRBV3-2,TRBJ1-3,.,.,CASSRGQAGNTIYF,TGTGCCAGCAGCCGGGGCCAGGCTGGAAACACCATATATTTT
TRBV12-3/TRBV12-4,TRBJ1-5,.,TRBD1,CASSRQGGQPQHF,TGTGCCAGCAGTAGACAGGGCGGTCAGCCCCAGCATTTT
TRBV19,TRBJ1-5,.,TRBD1,CASSHRGSNQPQHF,TGTGCCAGTAGTCACAGGGGTAGCAATCAGCCCCAGCATTTT
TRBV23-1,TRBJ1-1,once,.,CASSQSRGQPGAGTEAFF,TGCGCCAGCAGTCAATCAAGGGGCCAACCAGGGGCTGGGACTGAAGCTTTCTTT
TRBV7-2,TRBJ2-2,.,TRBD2,CASSQGTSWTGELFF,TGTGCCAGCAGCCAAGGGACTAGCTGGACCGGGGAGCTGTTTTTT
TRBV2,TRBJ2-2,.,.,CASRSRVNTGELFF,TGTGCCAGCAGGAGCAGGGTTAACACCGGGGAGCTGTTTTTT
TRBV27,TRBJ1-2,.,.,CASSLQGNANYGYTF,TGTGCCAGCAGTCTGCAGGGAAATGCTAACTATGGCTACACCTTC
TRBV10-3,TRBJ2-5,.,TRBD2,CAIRPPRAGGRQETQYF,TGTGCCATCAGACCCCCCAGAGCGGGAGGGAGGCAAGAGACCCAGTACTTC
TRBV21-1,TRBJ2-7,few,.,CARDRDSFRYEQYF,TGTGCCAGAGACCGGGACAGCTTTCGGTACGAGCAGTACTTC
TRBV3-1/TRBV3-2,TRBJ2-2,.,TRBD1,CASSRLGQASTGELFF,TGTGCCAGCAGCCGCTTAGGACAGGCAAGCACCGGGGAGCTGTTTTTT
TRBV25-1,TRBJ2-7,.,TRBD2,CASSEARGRIYEQYF,TGTGCCAGCAGTGAAGCTCGCGGGAGGATATACGAGCAGTACTTC
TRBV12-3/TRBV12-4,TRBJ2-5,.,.,CASSFVLKETQYF,TGTGCCAGCAGTTTCGTTCTAAAAGAGACCCAGTACTTC
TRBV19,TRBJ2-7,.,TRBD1,CASSPGQGGYEQYF,TGTGCCAGTAGTCCGGGACAGGGGGGTTACGAGCAGTACTTC
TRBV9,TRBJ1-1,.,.,CASSVAGGRTEAFF,TGTGCCAGCAGCGTAGCCGGGGGACGGACTGAAGCTTTCTTT
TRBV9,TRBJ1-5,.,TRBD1,CASSVGDSNNQPQHF,TGTGCCAGCAGCGTAGGGGACAGCAACAATCAGCCCCAGCATTTT
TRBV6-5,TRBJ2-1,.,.,CASSPGLTYNEQFF,TGTGCCAGCAGTCCGGGACTTACCTACAATGAGCAGTTCTTC
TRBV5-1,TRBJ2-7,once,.,CASSWRQETYEQYF,TGCGCCAGCAGTTGGCGACAGGAGACCTACGAGCAGTACTTC
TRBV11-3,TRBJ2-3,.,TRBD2,CASSSPPGGGDTQYF,TGTGCCAGCAGCTCCCCCCCGGGGGGTGGAGATACGCAGTATTTT
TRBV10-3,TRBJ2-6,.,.,CAISEGANSGANVLTF,TGTGCCATCAGTGAGGGGGCGAACTCTGGGGCCAACGTCCTGACTTTC
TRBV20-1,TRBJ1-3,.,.,CSASPGISGNTIYF,TGCAGTGCTAGTCCGGGGATTTCTGGAAACACCATATATTTT
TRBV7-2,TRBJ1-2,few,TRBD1,CASSSTGGLLYGYTF,TGTGCCAGCAGCTCGACAGGGGGACTACTCTATGGCTACACCTTC
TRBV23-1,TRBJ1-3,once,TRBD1,CLGLPTGGTGGIGSGNTIYF,TGCCTTGGCCTCCCAACCGGCGGGACAGGGGGCATCGGGTCTGGAAACACCATATATTTT
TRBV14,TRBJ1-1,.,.,CASSQLDLQGYTEAFF,TGTGCCAGCAGCCAATTAGACCTACAGGGCTACACTGAAGCTTTCTTT
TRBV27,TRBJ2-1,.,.,CASSLRGNNEQFF,TGTGCCAGCAGTTTAAGGGGGAACAATGAGCAGTTCTTC
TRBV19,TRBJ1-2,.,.,CASLSRQSSNYGYTF,TGTGCCAGTCTATCCCGACAGTCCAGCAACTATGGCTACACCTTC
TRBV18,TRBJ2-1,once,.,CASSPVAGSYNEQFF,TGTGCCAGCTCACCGGTGGCGGGGTCCTACAATGAGCAGTTCTTC
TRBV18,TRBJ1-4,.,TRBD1,CASSPLGQEGINEKLFF,TGTGCCAGCTCACCACTAGGACAGGAGGGGATTAATGAAAAACTGTTTTTT
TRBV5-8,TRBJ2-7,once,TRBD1,CASGSGTGGLRQYF,TGTGCCAGTGGCTCCGGGACAGGGGGATTGAGGCAGTACTTC
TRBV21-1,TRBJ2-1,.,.,CASSNGYQEGSSYNEQFF,TGTGCCAGCAGCAATGGATATCAGGAGGGGAGCTCCTACAATGAGCAGTTCTTC
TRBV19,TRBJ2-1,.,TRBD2,CASSIWEGINEQFF,TGTGCCAGTAGTATTTGGGAGGGGATAAATGAGCAGTTCTTC
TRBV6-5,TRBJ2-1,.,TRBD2,CASSYSLAGGNEQFF,TGTGCCAGCAGTTACTCCCTAGCGGGAGGAAATGAGCAGTTCTTC
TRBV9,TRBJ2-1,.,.,CASSVSGSSYNEQFF,TGTGCCAGCAGCGTTAGCGGTAGCTCCTACAATGAGCAGTTCTTC
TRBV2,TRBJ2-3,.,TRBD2,CASIVGEGWGLTDTQYF,TGTGCCAGCATTGTGGGCGAGGGTTGGGGACTAACAGATACGCAGTATTTT
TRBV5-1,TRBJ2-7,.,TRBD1,CASSLNRGPLEQYF,TGCGCCAGCAGCTTGAACAGGGGGCCCCTCGAGCAGTACTTC
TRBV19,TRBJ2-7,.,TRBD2,CASSYSGANSYEQYF,TGTGCCTCCTCCTATAGCGGGGCCAACTCCTACGAGCAGTACTTC
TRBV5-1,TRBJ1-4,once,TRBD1,CASSPGQGNEKLFF,TGCGCCAGCAGCCCGGGACAGGGGAATGAAAAACTGTTTTTT
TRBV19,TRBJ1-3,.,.,CASSIGSSGNTIYF,TGTGCCAGTAGTATCGGGAGCTCTGGAAACACCATATATTTT
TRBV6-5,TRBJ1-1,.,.,CASNQGNTEAFF,TGTGCCAGCAATCAGGGAAACACTGAAGCTTTCTTT
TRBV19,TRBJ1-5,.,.,CASSIGQTNQPQHF,TGTGCCAGTAGTATAGGGCAGACTAATCAGCCCCAGCATTTT
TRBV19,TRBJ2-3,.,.,CASSAPGLSTDTQYF,TGTGCCAGTAGTGCACCGGGACTCAGCACAGATACGCAGTATTTT
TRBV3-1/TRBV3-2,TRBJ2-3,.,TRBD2,CASSQGTTSADTDTQYF,TGTGCCAGCAGCCAAGGGACGACTAGCGCCGACACAGATACGCAGTATTTT
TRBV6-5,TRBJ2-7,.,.,CASSYRGNSYEQYF,TGTGCCAGCAGTTACAGGGGAAACTCCTACGAGCAGTACTTC
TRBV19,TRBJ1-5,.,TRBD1,CASNPDRGLKPQHF,TGTGCCAGTAACCCCGACAGGGGGCTGAAGCCCCAGCATTTT
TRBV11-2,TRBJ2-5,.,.,CASSFREETQYF,TGTGCCAGCAGCTTCAGGGAAGAGACCCAGTACTTC
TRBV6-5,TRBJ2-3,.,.,CASSYSLATDTQYF,TGTGCCAGCAGTTACTCTCTAGCTACAGATACGCAGTATTTT
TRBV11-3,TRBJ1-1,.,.,CASSLGGNTEAFF,TGTGCCAGCAGCTTGGGGGGGAACACTGAAGCTTTCTTT
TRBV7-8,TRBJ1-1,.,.,CASSLDAGHTNTEAFF,TGTGCCAGCAGCCTCGACGCTGGACATACGAACACTGAAGCTTTCTTT
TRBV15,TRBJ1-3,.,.,CATSRGGQGIGNTIYF,TGTGCCACCAGCAGAGGAGGCCAGGGCATCGGAAACACCATATATTTT
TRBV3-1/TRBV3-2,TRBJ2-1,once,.,CASSQELGADYYNEQFF,TGTGCCAGCAGCCAAGAACTAGGTGCGGACTACTACAATGAGCAGTTCTTC
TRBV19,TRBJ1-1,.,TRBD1,CATSPGQGEAFF,TGTGCCACCTCTCCCGGACAGGGTGAGGCTTTCTTT
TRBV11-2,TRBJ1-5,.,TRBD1,CASSLGDREEQPQHF,TGTGCCAGCAGCTTAGGGGACAGGGAGGAGCAGCCCCAGCATTTT
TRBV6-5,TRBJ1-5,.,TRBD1,CASSFGTGGQPQHF,TGTGCCAGCAGTTTCGGGACAGGAGGTCAGCCCCAGCATTTT
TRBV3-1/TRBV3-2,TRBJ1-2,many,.,CASSPVASYGYTF,TGTGCCAGCAGCCCGGTCGCAAGCTATGGCTACACCTTC
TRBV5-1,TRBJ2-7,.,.,CASSTPGQPSYEQYF,TGCGCCAGCAGCACCCCGGGACAACCCTCCTACGAGCAGTACTTC
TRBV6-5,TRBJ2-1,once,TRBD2,CATTSPSGKSNEQFF,TGTGCCACCACTTCCCCTAGCGGGAAATCAAATGAGCAGTTCTTC
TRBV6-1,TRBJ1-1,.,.,CASSEAIQGGLGNTEAFF,TGTGCCAGCAGTGAAGCGATACAGGGCGGGCTGGGAAACACTGAAGCTTTCTTT
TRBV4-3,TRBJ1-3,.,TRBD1,CASSQVDRASGNTIYF,TGCGCCAGCAGCCAAGTCGACAGGGCCTCTGGAAACACCATATATTTT
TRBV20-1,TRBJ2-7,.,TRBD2,CSASSGRAYEQYF,TGCAGTGCTAGTTCCGGGAGGGCCTACGAGCAGTACTTC